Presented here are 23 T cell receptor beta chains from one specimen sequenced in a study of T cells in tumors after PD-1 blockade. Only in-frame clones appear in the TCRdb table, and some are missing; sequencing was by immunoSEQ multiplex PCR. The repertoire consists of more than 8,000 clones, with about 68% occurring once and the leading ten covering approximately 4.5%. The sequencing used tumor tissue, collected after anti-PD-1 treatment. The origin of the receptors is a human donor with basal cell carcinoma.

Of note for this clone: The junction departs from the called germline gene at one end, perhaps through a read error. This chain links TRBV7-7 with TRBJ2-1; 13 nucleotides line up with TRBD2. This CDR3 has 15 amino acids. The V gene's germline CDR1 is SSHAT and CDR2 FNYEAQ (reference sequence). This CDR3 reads CASSPGLAGPNEQFF. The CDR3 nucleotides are TGTGCTAGCAGCCCGGGACTAGCGGGACCCAATGAGCAGTTCTTC.

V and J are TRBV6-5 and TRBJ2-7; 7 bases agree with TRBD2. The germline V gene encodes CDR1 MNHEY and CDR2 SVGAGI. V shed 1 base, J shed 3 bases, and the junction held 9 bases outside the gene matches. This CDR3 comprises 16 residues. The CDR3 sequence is CASSYYPGGSGYEQYF. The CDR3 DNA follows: TGTGCCAGCAGTTACTATCCGGGGGGTTCGGGCTACGAGCAGTACTTC.

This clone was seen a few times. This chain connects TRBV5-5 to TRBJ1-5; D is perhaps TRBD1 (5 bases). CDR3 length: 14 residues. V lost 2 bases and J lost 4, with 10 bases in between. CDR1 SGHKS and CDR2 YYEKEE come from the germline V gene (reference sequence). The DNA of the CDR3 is TGTGCCAGCAGCTTCCGGGACGGGAATCAGCCCCAGCATTTT. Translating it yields CASSFRDGNQPQHF.

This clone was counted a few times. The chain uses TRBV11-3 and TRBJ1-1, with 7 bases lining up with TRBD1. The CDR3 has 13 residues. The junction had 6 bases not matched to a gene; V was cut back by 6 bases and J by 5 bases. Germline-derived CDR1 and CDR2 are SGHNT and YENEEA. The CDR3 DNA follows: TGTGCCAGCAGTCGGACAGGAGGGACTGAAGCTTTCTTT. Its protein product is CASSRTGGTEAFF.

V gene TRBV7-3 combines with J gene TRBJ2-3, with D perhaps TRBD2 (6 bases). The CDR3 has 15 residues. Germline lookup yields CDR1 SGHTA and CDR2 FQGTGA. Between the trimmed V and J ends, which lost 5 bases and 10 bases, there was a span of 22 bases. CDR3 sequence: CASSPGKLSGGAQYF. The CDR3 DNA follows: TGTGCCAGCAGCCCAGGGAAGCTATCGGGCGGGGCGCAGTATTTT.

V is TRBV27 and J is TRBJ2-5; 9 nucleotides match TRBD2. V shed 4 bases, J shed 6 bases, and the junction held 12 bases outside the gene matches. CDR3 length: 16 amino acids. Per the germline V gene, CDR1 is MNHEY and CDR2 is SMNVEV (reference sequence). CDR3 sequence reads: CASSSSRLAGWQTQYF. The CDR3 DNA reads TGTGCCAGCAGTTCATCACGGCTAGCGGGGTGGCAGACCCAGTACTTC.

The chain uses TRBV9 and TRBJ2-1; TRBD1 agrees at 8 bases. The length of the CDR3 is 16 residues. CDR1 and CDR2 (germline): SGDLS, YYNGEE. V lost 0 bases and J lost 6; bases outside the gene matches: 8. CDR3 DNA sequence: TGTGCCAGCAGCGTAGCAGCAGGGGGCGCAGGCAATGAGCAGTTCTTC. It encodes CASSVAAGGAGNEQFF.

The CDR3 protein is CAWSVRGSSSSYGYTF. Written as DNA, the CDR3 is TGTGCCTGGAGTGTACGGGGCAGTAGCTCATCCTATGGCTACACCTTC. The J gene is TRBJ1-2, the V gene TRBV30; the D gene is possibly TRBD1 (5 bases). Germline V CDR1 and CDR2: GTSNPN, SVGIG (reference sequence). The CDR3 length is 16 residues. V was clipped by 0 bases and J by 4 bases, with 18 bases between them.

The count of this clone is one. As DNA, the CDR3 is TGCAGCGTTGATGGACAAGTGAACACTGAAGCTTTCTTT. Amino acid sequence: CSVDGQVNTEAFF. The V gene is TRBV29-1, the J gene TRBJ1-1; weak D call: TRBD1 (5 bases). The germline V gene has CDR1 SQVTM and CDR2 ANQGSEA. This CDR3 contains 13 residues. V lost 3 bases, J lost 0 bases, and 8 bases lay in between.

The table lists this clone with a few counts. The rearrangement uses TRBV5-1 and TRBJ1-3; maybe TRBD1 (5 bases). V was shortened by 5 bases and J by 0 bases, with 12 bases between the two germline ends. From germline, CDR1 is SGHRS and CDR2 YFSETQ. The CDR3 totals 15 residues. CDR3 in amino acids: CASRSAGPSGNTIYF. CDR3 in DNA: TGCGCCAGCAGGTCCGCGGGGCCCTCTGGAAACACCATATATTTT.

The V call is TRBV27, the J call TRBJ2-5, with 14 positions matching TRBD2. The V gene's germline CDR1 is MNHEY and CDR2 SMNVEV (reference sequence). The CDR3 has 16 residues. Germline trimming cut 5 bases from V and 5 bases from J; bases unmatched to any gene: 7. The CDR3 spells CASSPRGLAGVETQYF. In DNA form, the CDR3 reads TGTGCCAGCAGTCCTAGGGGACTAGCGGGGGTGGAGACCCAGTACTTC.

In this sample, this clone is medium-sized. The CDR3 bases are TGTGCCAGCAGCGCAAATACAAATCAGCCCCAGCATTTT. As protein: CASSANTNQPQHF. The J gene is TRBJ1-5, the V gene TRBV7-3; unclear D gene. CDR1 is SGHTA and CDR2 is FQGTGA in the germline V gene. The V and J ends lost 5 bases and 4 bases respectively, with 9 bases between them. The CDR3 contains 13 residues.

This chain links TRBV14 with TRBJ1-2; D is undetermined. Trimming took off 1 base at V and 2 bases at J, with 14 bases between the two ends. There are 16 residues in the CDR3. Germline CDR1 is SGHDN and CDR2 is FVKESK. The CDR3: CASSQGWPGGNYGYTF. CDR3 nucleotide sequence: TGTGCCAGCAGCCAAGGTTGGCCAGGAGGCAACTATGGCTACACCTTC.

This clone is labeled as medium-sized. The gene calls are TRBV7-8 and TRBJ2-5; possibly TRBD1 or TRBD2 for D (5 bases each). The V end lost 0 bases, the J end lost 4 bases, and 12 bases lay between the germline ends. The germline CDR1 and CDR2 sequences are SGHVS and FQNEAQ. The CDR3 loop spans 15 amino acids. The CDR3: CASSLAKGTGETQYF. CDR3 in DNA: TGTGCCAGCAGCTTAGCGAAGGGGACCGGAGAGACCCAGTACTTC. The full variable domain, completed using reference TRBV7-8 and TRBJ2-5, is GAGVSQSPRYKVAKRGQDVALRCDPISGHVSLFWYQQALGQGPEFLTYFQNEAQLDKSGLPSDRFFAERPEGSVSTLKIQRTQQEDSAVYLCASSLAKGTGETQYFGPGTRLLVL.

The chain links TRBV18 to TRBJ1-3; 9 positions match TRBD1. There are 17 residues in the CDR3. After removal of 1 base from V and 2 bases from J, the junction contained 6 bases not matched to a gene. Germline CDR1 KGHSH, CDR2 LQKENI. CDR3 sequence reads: CASSPRWTGAPGNTIYF. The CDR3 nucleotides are TGTGCCAGCTCACCACGATGGACAGGGGCCCCTGGAAACACCATATATTTT.

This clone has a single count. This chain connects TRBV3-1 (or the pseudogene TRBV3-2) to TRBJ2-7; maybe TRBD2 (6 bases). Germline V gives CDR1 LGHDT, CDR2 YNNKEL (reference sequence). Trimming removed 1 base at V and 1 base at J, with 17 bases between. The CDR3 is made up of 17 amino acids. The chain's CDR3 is CASSQGVTRVLSYEQYF. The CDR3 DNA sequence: TGTGCCAGCAGCCAAGGCGTGACTAGGGTATTATCCTACGAGCAGTACTTC.

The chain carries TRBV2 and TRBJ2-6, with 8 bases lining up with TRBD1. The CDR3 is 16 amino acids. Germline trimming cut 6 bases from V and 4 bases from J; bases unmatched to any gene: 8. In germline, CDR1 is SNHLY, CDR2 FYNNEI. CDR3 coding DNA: TGTGCCAGCAGAGACCAGGGGGCGCGAGGGGCCAACGTCCTGACTTTC. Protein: CASRDQGARGANVLTF.

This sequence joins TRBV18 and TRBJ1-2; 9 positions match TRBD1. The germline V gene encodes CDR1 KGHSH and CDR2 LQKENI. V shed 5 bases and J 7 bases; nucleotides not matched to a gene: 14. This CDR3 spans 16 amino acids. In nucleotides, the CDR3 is TGTGCCAGCTCATCAGAAACAGGGGGCGGTTCTGGTGGCTACACCTTC. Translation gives CASSSETGGGSGGYTF.

DNA for the CDR3: TGTGCCAGCAGCTTGAATACGGGGGGAGGAACAGATACGCAGTATTTT. Its translation: CASSLNTGGGTDTQYF. V gene TRBV5-4 combines with J gene TRBJ2-3; TRBD2 agrees at 7 bases. The CDR3 covers 16 residues. Germline trimming cut 1 base from V and 3 bases from J; bases unmatched to any gene: 8. The germline V gene encodes CDR1 SGHNT and CDR2 YYREEE (reference sequence).

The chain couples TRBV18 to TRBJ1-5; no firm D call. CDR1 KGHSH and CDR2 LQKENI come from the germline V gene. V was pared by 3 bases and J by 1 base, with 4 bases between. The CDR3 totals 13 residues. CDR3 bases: TGTGCCAGCTCACCCAGCAGCAATCAGCCCCAGCATTTT. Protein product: CASSPSSNQPQHF. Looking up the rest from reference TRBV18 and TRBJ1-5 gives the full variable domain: NAGVMQNPRHLVRRRGQEARLRCSPMKGHSHVYWYRQLPEEGLKFMVYLQKENIIDESGMPKERFSAEFPKEGPSILRIQQVVRGDSAAYFCASSPSSNQPQHFGDGTRLSIL.

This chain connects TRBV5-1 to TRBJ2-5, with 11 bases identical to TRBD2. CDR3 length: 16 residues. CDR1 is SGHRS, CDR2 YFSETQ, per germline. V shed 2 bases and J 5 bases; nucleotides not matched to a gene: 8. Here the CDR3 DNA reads TGCGCCAGCAGCTTTAGCGGGGGGGCTTCGTGGGAGACCCAGTACTTC. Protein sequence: CASSFSGGASWETQYF.

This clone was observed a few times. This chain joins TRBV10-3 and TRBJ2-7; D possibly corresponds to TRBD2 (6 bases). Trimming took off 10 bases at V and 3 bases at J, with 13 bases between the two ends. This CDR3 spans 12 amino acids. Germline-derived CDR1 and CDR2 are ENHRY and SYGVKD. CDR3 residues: CATRGTRYEQYF. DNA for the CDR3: TGTGCCACTCGCGGGACCCGCTACGAGCAGTACTTC.

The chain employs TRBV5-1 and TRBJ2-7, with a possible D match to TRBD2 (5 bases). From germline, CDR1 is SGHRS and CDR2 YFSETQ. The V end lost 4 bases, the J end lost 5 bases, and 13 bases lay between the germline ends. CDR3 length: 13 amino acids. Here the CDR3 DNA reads TGCGCCAGCAGCCCCCAAATGAGGGACGAGCAGTACTTC. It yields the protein CASSPQMRDEQYF.